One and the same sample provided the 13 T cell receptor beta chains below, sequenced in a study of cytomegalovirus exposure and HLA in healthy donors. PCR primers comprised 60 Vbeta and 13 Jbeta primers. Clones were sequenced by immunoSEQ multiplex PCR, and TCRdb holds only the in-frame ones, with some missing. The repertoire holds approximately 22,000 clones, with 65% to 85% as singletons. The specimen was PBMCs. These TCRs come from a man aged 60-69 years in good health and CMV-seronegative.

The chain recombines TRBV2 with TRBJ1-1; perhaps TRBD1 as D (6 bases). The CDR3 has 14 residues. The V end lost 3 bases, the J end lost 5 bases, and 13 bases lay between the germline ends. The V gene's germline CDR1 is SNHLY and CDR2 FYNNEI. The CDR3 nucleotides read TGTGCCAGCAGTGAGGCCAGGGGAGGGACTGAAGCTTTCTTT. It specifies CASSEARGGTEAFF.

CDR3 loop: CSGGEGGGTEAFF. The CDR3 region has the DNA TGCAGCGGGGGGGAGGGTGGGGGCACTGAAGCTTTCTTT. The chain joins TRBV29-1 to TRBJ1-1; maybe TRBD1 (5 bases). This CDR3 is built from 13 residues. V gave up 7 bases and J gave up 4 bases, with 16 bases separating them. Germline assignment: CDR1 SQVTM and CDR2 ANQGSEA.

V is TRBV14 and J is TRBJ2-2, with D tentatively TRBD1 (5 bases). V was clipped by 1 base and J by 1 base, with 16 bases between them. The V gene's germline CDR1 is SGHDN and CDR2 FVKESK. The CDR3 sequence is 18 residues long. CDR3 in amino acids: CASSQVARIGQNTGELFF. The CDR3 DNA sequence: TGTGCCAGCAGCCAAGTCGCTAGAATAGGACAGAACACCGGGGAGCTGTTTTTT.

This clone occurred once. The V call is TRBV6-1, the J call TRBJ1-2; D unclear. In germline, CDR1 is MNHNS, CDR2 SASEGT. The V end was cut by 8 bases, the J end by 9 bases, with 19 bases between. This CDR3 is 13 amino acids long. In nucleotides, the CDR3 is TGTGCCAGCTGCGAGCGCCCCCCTAGGAGCTACACCTTC. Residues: CASCERPPRSYTF.

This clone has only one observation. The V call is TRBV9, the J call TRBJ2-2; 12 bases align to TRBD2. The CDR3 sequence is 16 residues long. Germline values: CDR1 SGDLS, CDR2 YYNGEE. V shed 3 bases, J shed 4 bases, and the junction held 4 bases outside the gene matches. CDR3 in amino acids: CASSATTSGSTGELFF. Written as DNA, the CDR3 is TGTGCCAGCAGCGCGACGACTAGCGGGAGCACCGGGGAGCTGTTTTTT.

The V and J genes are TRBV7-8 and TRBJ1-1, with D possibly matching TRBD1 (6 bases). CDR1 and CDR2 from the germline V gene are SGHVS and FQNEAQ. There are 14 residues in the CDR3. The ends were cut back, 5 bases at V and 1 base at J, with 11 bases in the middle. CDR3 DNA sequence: TGTGCCAGCAGCATACCGGGACAGAACACTGAAGCTTTCTTT. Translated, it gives CASSIPGQNTEAFF.

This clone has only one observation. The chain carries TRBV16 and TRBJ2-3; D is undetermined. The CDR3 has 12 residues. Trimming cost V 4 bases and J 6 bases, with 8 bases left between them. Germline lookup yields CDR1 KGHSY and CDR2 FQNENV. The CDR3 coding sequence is TGTGCCAGCAGCCTAATTCCGGATACGCAGTATTTT. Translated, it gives CASSLIPDTQYF.

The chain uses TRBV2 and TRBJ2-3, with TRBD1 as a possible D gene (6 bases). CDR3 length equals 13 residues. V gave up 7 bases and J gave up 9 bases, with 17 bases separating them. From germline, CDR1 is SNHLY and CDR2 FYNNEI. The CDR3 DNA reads TGTGCCAGCACCGCCGGGACCCAGGGGACGCAGTATTTT. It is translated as CASTAGTQGTQYF.

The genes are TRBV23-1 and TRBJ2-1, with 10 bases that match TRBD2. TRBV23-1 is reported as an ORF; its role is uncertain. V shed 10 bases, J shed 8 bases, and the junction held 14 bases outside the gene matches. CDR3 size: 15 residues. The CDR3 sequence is CATERAGGPPDEQFF. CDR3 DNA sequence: TGCGCCACCGAGAGAGCGGGGGGGCCGCCGGATGAGCAGTTCTTC.

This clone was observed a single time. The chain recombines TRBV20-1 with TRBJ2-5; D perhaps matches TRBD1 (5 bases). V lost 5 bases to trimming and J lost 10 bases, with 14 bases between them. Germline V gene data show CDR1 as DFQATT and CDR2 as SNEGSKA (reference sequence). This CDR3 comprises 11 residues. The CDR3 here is CSAGHNTVQYF. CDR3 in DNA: TGCAGTGCTGGACATAATACAGTCCAGTACTTC.

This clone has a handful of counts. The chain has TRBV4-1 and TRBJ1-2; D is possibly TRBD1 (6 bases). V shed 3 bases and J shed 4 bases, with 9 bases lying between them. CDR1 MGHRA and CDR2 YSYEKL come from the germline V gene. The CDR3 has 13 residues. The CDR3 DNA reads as TGCGCCAGCAGCCACAGGACAGCCTATGGCTACACCTTC. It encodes CASSHRTAYGYTF.

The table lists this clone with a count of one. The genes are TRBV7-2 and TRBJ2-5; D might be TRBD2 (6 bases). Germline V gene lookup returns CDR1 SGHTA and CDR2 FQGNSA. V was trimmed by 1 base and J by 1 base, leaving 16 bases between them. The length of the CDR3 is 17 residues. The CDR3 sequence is CASSLVAGGGAQETQYF. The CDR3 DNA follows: TGTGCCAGCAGCTTAGTCGCCGGCGGAGGGGCCCAAGAGACCCAGTACTTC.

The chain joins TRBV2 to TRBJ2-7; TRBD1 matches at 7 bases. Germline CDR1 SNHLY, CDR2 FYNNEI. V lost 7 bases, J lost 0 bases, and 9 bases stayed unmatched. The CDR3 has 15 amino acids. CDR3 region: CASTRNRGFSYEQYF. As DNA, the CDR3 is TGTGCCAGCACCCGCAACAGGGGCTTCTCCTACGAGCAGTACTTC.